The rows below give T cell receptor beta chains drawn from one sample of a study of blood T cell repertoires in COVID-19. Assay: immunoSEQ multiplex PCR; the TCRdb copy retains only in-frame clones and omits some. Of over 75,000 clones in the sample, over 60% were seen once. The source material was peripheral blood. The receptors come from a man aged 45 to 65 who had recovered from COVID-19. Each CDR3 is given with its conserved first and last residue. A D gene is named only where the DNA matches it firmly. Clone sizes are given selectively: once, few, many, or a class where the clone is expanded.

NA	TRBV19	TRBJ1-1	NA	CASSIKGGNTEAFF	TGTGCCAGTAGCATTAAAGGGGGGAACACTGAAGCTTTCTTT
NA	TRBV19	TRBJ1-1	NA	CASGWDTEAFF	TGTGCCAGCGGGTGGGACACTGAAGCTTTCTTT
NA	TRBV28	TRBJ2-2	NA	CASSLQGRNTGELFF	TGTGCCAGCAGTTTACAGGGGAGAAACACCGGGGAGCTGTTTTTT
once	TRBV28	TRBJ1-2	NA	CASSPPGTRNGYTF	TGTGCCAGCAGTCCCCCCGGGACAAGAAATGGCTACACCTTC
NA	TRBV4-1	TRBJ1-5	TRBD1	CASSHQDRGQDQPQHF	TGCGCCAGCAGCCACCAGGACAGGGGGCAGGATCAGCCCCAGCATTTT
NA	TRBV5-1	TRBJ1-1	NA	CASSLQGFTEAFF	TGCGCCAGCAGCCTGCAGGGGTTTACTGAAGCTTTCTTT
NA	TRBV19	TRBJ2-5	TRBD1	CASSIVSRTGQETQYF	TGTGCCAGTAGTATAGTCTCCAGGACAGGCCAAGAGACCCAGTACTTC
NA	TRBV5-4	TRBJ2-3	TRBD1	CASSFDREGDTQYF	TGTGCCAGCAGCTTCGACAGGGAAGGAGATACGCAGTATTTT
NA	TRBV18	TRBJ2-7	NA	CASSPAWGRSSYEQYF	TGTGCCAGCTCACCAGCTTGGGGCAGGAGCTCCTACGAGCAGTACTTC
NA	TRBV7-3	TRBJ2-7	TRBD2	CASSPRGLAGGEQYF	TGTGCCAGCAGCCCCCGGGGACTAGCGGGAGGAGAGCAGTACTTC
many	TRBV7-2	TRBJ2-7	NA	CASAIYPTYEQYF	TGTGCCAGCGCTATATACCCTACCTACGAGCAGTACTTC
NA	TRBV19	TRBJ2-3	TRBD2	CASSSGGLAVTDTQYF	TGTGCCAGTAGTTCTGGGGGACTAGCGGTCACAGATACGCAGTATTTT
NA	TRBV4-1	TRBJ2-7	NA	CASSQESNRVYEQYF	TGCGCCAGCAGCCAAGAGAGCAACAGAGTCTACGAGCAGTACTTC
NA	TRBV7-9	TRBJ1-1	NA	CASSLTKGHTEAFF	TGTGCCAGCAGCTTAACGAAGGGGCACACTGAAGCTTTCTTT
few	TRBV7-2	TRBJ2-1	TRBD2	CASSQGLAGQNEQFF	TGTGCCAGCAGCCAGGGACTAGCGGGGCAAAATGAGCAGTTCTTC
NA	TRBV3-1/TRBV3-2	TRBJ2-5	TRBD1	CASSPRDREAETQYF	TGTGCCAGCAGCCCCCGGGACAGGGAAGCGGAGACCCAGTACTTC
NA	TRBV18	TRBJ1-5	TRBD1	CASSRTGEAPQHF	TGTGCCAGCTCACGGACAGGGGAGGCGCCCCAGCATTTT
NA	TRBV6-5	TRBJ1-2	TRBD1	CASSPRQGVYGYTF	TGTGCCAGCAGCCCCCGACAGGGAGTCTATGGCTACACCTTC
NA	TRBV7-6	TRBJ2-3	TRBD2	CASSPRGIAGGTDTQYF	TGTGCCAGCAGCCCAAGGGGTATAGCGGGGGGCACAGATACGCAGTATTTT
once	TRBV6-1	TRBJ1-2	NA	CASSEGSTYYGYTF	TGTGCCAGCAGTGAAGGGAGCACTTACTATGGCTACACCTTC
once	TRBV4-3	TRBJ1-2	TRBD1	CASSRETGGRYGYTF	TGCGCCAGCAGCCGAGAGACAGGGGGCCGATATGGCTACACCTTC
NA	TRBV6-5	TRBJ1-1	TRBD1	CASRPGGTEAFF	TGTGCCAGCAGACCAGGGGGCACTGAAGCTTTCTTT
medium-sized	TRBV7-9	TRBJ1-2	NA	CASSSLSLGGGNYGYTF	TGTGCCAGCAGCTCTTTATCGCTTGGCGGGGGGAACTATGGCTACACCTTC
NA	TRBV19	TRBJ2-1	NA	CASSDKYEQFF	TGTGCCAGTAGTGACAAGTATGAGCAGTTCTTC
once	TRBV7-3	TRBJ1-2	TRBD1	CASSPDRSNYGYTF	TGTGCCAGCAGCCCGGACAGGAGCAACTATGGCTACACCTTC
NA	TRBV3-1/TRBV3-2	TRBJ2-5	NA	CASSQDMETQYF	TGTGCCAGCAGCCAAGATATGGAGACCCAGTACTTC
NA	TRBV6-5	TRBJ1-2	NA	CASSSGQNYGYTF	TGTGCCAGCAGTTCCGGACAGAACTATGGCTACACCTTC
NA	TRBV7-8	TRBJ1-6	NA	CASSLTVLNSYNSPLHF	TGTGCCAGCAGCTTAACAGTGCTCAACTCCTATAATTCACCCCTCCACTTT
once	TRBV9	TRBJ1-1	NA	CASSKKANTEAFF	TGTGCCAGCAGCAAAAAAGCCAACACTGAAGCTTTCTTT
NA	TRBV5-1	TRBJ2-7	TRBD1	CASSSGTGGFLSYEQYF	TGCGCCAGCAGCTCCGGGACAGGGGGCTTCCTCTCCTACGAGCAGTACTTC
many	TRBV6-4	TRBJ2-3	TRBD2	CASSASGGAGTDTQYF	TGTGCCAGCAGTGCCAGCGGGGGGGCGGGCACAGATACGCAGTATTTT
NA	TRBV3-1/TRBV3-2	TRBJ1-1	NA	CASSPAIASYEAFF	TGTGCCAGCAGCCCCGCCATAGCATCCTATGAAGCTTTCTTT
NA	TRBV19	TRBJ2-2	NA	CASSVGQFTGELFF	TGTGCCAGTAGTGTCGGACAATTCACCGGGGAGCTGTTTTTT
NA	TRBV29-1	TRBJ1-1	TRBD1	CSVNRGNTEAFF	TGCAGCGTTAACAGGGGGAACACTGAAGCTTTCTTT
NA	TRBV9	TRBJ1-3	TRBD1	CASSAGQISGNTIYF	TGTGCCAGCAGCGCGGGACAGATCTCTGGAAACACCATATATTTT
NA	TRBV28	TRBJ2-7	NA	CASSLSGRDLYEQYF	TGTGCCAGCAGTTTAAGTGGCAGGGATCTCTACGAGCAGTACTTC
NA	TRBV7-9	TRBJ2-7	NA	CASSLSAGVREQYF	TGTGCCAGCAGCTTGTCGGCGGGTGTACGCGAGCAGTACTTC
NA	TRBV4-1	TRBJ2-3	NA	CASSQGANSLTDTQYF	TGCGCCAGCAGCCAAGGGGCCAACAGCCTCACAGATACGCAGTATTTT
NA	TRBV10-3	TRBJ1-1	TRBD1	CAIRRAGQGAEAFF	TGTGCCATCAGACGAGCCGGACAGGGGGCTGAAGCTTTCTTT
NA	TRBV11-2	TRBJ1-5	NA	CASSLGGRDQPQHF	TGTGCCAGCAGCTTAGGGGGGAGGGATCAGCCCCAGCATTTT
few	TRBV6-5	TRBJ2-5	TRBD2	CASRRGGSGETQYF	TGTGCCAGCAGGCGGGGGGGCTCGGGAGAGACCCAGTACTTC
NA	TRBV12-3/TRBV12-4	TRBJ2-3	NA	CASSLAATDTQYF	TGTGCCAGCAGTTTAGCGGCCACAGATACGCAGTATTTT
NA	TRBV19	TRBJ1-2	NA	CASPPDHREGYGYTF	TGTGCCAGTCCTCCCGACCACAGGGAAGGCTATGGCTACACCTTC
NA	TRBV4-2	TRBJ2-3	NA	CASSQGESSTDTQYF	TGTGCCAGCAGCCAAGGGGAGAGTTCCACAGATACGCAGTATTTT
NA	TRBV7-2	TRBJ2-1	TRBD1	CASSYSGTAYNEQFF	TGTGCCAGCAGCTATTCCGGGACAGCCTACAATGAGCAGTTCTTC
once	TRBV14	TRBJ2-7	TRBD1	CASSPGQGRTYEQYF	TGTGCCAGCAGCCCCGGACAGGGGCGAACCTACGAGCAGTACTTC
NA	TRBV3-1/TRBV3-2	TRBJ2-1	TRBD2	CASSLQLGRGNNEQFF	TGTGCCAGCAGCCTTCAACTGGGGCGGGGGAACAATGAGCAGTTCTTC
NA	TRBV27	TRBJ2-7	NA	CASSFTGRAYEQYF	TGTGCCAGCAGTTTTACAGGGAGGGCCTACGAGCAGTACTTC
NA	TRBV5-1	TRBJ2-2	TRBD2	CASSLAGVANTGELFF	TGCGCCAGCAGCTTAGCGGGGGTCGCGAACACCGGGGAGCTGTTTTTT
NA	TRBV6-5	TRBJ2-3	NA	CASSPAVGTDTQYF	TGTGCCAGCAGCCCCGCGGTGGGCACAGATACGCAGTATTTT
NA	TRBV4-3	TRBJ2-1	NA	CASSQDVSREQFF	TGCGCCAGCAGCCAAGATGTTTCTCGTGAGCAGTTCTTC